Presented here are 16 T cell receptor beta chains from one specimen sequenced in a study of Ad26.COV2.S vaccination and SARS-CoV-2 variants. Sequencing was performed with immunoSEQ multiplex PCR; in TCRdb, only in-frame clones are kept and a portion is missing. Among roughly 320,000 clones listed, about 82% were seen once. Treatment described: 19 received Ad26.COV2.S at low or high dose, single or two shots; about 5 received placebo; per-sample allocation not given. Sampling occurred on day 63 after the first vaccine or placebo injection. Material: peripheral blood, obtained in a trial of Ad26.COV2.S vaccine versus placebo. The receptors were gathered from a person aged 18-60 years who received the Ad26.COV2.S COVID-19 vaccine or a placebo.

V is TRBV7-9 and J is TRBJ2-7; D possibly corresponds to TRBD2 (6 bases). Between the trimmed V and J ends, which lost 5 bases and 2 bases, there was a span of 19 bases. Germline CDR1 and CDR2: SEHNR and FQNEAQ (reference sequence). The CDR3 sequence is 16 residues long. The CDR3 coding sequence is TGTGCCAGCAGCACCAGTGCAACGGGGGTCACCTACGAGCAGTACTTC. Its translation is CASSTSATGVTYEQYF.

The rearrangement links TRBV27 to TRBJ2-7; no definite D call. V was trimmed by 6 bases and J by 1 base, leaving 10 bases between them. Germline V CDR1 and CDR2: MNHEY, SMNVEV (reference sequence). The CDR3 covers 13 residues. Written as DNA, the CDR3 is TGTGCCAGCAGAACGTTGAGTTCCTACGAGCAGTACTTC. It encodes CASRTLSSYEQYF.

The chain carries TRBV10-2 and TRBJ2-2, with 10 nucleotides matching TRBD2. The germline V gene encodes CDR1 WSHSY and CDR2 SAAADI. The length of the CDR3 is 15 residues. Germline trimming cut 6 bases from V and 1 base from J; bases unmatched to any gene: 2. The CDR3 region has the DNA TGCGCCAGCAGGCTAGCGGGGGTGAACACCGGGGAGCTGTTTTTT. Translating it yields CASRLAGVNTGELFF.

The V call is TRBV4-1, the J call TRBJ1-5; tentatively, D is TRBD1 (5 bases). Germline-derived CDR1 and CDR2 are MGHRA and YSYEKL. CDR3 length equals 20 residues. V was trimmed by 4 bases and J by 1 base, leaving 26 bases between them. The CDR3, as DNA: TGCGCCAGCAGCCTAAAGAGGGACGAGGCAGGGAATCAGAGCAATCAGCCCCAGCATTTT. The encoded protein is CASSLKRDEAGNQSNQPQHF.

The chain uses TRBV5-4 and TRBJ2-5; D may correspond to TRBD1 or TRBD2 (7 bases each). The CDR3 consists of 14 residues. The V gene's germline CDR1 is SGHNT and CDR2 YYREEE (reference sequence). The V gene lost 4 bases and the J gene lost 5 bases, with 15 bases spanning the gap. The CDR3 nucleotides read TGTGCCAGCAGCAACCGACAGGGAGGGGAGACCCAGTACTTC. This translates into CASSNRQGGETQYF.

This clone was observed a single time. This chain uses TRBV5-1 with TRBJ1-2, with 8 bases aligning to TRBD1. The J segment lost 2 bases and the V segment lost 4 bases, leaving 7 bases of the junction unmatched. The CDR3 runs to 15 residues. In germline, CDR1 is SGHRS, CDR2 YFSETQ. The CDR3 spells CASSPAGTGNYGYTF. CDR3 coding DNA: TGCGCCAGCAGCCCCGCCGGGACAGGCAACTATGGCTACACCTTC.

This chain's CDR3 is CASSATGTSGAYEQYF. Here the CDR3 DNA reads TGTGCCAGCAGCGCGACCGGGACTAGCGGCGCCTACGAGCAGTACTTC. The chain has TRBV9 and TRBJ2-7; 11 bases agree with TRBD2. The CDR3 length is 16 residues. Germline values: CDR1 SGDLS, CDR2 YYNGEE. Trimming took 3 bases from V and 2 from J; bases not matched to a gene: 7. Based on the CDR3 plus reference TRBV9 and TRBJ2-7, the full variable domain is DSGVTQTPKHLITATGQRVTLRCSPRSGDLSVYWYQQSLDQGLQFLIQYYNGEERAKGNILERFSAQQFPDLHSELNLSSLELGDSALYFCASSATGTSGAYEQYFGPGTRLTVT.

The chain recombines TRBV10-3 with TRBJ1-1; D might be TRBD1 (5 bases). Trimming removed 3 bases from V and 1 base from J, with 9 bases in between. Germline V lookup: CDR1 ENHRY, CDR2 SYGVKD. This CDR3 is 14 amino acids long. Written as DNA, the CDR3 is TGTGCCATCAGTGAAGACAGAGGGAACACTGAAGCTTTCTTT. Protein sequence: CAISEDRGNTEAFF.

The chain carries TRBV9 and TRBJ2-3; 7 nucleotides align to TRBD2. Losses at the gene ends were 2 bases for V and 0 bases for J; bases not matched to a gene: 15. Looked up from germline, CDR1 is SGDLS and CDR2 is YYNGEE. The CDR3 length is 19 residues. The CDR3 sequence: CASSVSETSLISSTDTQYF. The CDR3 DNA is TGTGCCAGCAGCGTTAGCGAGACTAGCCTCATCTCTAGCACAGATACGCAGTATTTT.

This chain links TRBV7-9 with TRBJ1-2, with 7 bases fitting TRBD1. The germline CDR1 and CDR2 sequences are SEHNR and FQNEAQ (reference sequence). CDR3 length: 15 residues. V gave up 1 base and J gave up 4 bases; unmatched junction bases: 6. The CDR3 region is CASSLGPGTVYGYTF. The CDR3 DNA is TGTGCCAGCAGCTTAGGTCCCGGGACAGTCTATGGCTACACCTTC.

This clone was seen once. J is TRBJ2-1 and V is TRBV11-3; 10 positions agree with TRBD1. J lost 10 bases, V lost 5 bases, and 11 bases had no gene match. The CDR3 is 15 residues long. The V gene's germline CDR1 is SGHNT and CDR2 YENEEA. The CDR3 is CASSHTGTGAGEQFF. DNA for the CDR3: TGTGCCAGCAGCCATACAGGGACAGGGGCCGGAGAGCAGTTCTTC.

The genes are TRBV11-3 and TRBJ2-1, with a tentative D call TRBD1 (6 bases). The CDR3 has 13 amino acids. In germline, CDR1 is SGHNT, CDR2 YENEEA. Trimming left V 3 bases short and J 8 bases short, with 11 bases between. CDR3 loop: CASSFRGLDEQFF. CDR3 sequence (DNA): TGTGCCAGCAGCTTCAGGGGTTTGGATGAGCAGTTCTTC.

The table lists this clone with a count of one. CDR3 loop: CASSYRRGNTIYF. The CDR3 nucleotides are TGTGCCAGCAGTTACAGGCGGGGAAACACCATATATTTT. The chain joins TRBV6-5 to TRBJ1-3; D is uncertain. The CDR3 is 13 residues long. Trimming took off 2 bases at V and 4 bases at J, with 6 bases between the two ends. Germline V gene lookup returns CDR1 MNHEY and CDR2 SVGAGI.

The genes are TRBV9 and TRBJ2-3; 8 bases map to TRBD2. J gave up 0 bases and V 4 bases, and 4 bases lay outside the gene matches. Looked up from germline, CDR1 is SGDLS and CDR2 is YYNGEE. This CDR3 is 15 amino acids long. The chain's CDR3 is CASSLLAASTDTQYF. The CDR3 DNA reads TGTGCCAGCAGCCTACTAGCGGCTAGCACAGATACGCAGTATTTT.

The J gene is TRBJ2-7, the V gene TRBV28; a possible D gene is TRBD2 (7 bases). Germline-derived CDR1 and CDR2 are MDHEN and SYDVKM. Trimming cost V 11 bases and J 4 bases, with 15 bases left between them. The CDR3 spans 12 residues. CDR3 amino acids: CASGEGGYEQYF. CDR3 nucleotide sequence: TGTGCCTCAGGTGAGGGGGGGTACGAGCAGTACTTC.

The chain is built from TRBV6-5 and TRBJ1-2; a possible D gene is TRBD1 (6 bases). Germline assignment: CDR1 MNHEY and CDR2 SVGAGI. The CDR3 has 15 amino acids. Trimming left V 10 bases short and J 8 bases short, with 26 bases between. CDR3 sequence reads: CAIQPDSLSKVGYTF. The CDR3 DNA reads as TGTGCCATCCAACCGGACAGTTTGTCTAAAGTCGGCTACACCTTC.